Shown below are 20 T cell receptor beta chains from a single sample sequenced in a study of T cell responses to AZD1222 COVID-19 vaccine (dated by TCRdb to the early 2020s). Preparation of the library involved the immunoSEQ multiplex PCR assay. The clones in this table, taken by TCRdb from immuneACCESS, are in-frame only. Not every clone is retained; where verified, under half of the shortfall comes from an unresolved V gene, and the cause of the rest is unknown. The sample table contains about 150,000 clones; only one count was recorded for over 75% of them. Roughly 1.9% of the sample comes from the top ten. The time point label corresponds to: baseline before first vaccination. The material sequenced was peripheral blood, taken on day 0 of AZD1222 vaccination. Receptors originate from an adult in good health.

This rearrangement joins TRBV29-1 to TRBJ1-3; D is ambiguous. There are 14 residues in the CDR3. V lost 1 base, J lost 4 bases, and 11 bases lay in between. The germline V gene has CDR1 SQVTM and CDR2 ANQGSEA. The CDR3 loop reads CSVEALGEGNTIYF. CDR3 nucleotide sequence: TGCAGCGTTGAAGCCCTCGGCGAGGGAAACACCATATATTTT.

CDR3 DNA: TGTGCCAGCAGCTTAGTACGCAGGGGAGTCACTGAAGCTTTCTTT. The encoded protein is CASSLVRRGVTEAFF. The V gene is TRBV7-2, the J gene TRBJ1-1; maybe TRBD1 (6 bases). Trimming left V 1 base short and J 4 bases short, with 13 bases between. CDR3 length equals 15 residues. Germline CDR1 reads SGHTA; CDR2 reads FQGNSA.

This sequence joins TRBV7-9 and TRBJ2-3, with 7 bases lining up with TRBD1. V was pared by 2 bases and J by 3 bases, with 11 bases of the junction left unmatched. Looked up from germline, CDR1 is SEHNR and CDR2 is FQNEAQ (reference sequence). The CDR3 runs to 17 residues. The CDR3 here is CASSLPHDRAETDTQYF. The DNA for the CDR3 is TGTGCCAGCAGCTTACCACACGACAGGGCCGAGACAGATACGCAGTATTTT. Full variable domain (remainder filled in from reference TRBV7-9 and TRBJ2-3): DTGVSQNPRHKITKRGQNVTFRCDPISEHNRLYWYRQTLGQGPEFLTYFQNEAQLEKSRLLSDRFSAERPKGSFSTLEIQRTEQGDSAMYLCASSLPHDRAETDTQYFGPGTRLTVL.

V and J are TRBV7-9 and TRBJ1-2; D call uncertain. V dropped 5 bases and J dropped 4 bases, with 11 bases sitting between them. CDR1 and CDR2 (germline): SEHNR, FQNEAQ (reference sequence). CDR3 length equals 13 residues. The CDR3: CASSREAAYGYTF. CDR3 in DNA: TGTGCCAGCAGCCGAGAGGCCGCCTATGGCTACACCTTC. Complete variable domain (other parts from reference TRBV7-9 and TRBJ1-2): DTGVSQNPRHKITKRGQNVTFRCDPISEHNRLYWYRQTLGQGPEFLTYFQNEAQLEKSRLLSDRFSAERPKGSFSTLEIQRTEQGDSAMYLCASSREAAYGYTFGSGTRLTVV.

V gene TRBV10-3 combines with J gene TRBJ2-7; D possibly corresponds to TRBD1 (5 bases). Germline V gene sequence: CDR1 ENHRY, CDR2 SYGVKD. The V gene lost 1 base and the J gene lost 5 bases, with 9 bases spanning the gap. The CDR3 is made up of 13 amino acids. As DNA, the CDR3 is TGTGCCATCAGTGAGTTCAGGGAAAACGAGCAGTACTTC. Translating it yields CAISEFRENEQYF.

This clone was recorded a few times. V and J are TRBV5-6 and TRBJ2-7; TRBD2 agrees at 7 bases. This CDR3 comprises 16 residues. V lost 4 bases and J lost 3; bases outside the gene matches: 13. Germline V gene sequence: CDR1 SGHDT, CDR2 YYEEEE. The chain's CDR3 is CASSLMDAGVHYEQYF. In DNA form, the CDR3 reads TGTGCCAGCAGCCTGATGGACGCGGGAGTTCACTACGAGCAGTACTTC.

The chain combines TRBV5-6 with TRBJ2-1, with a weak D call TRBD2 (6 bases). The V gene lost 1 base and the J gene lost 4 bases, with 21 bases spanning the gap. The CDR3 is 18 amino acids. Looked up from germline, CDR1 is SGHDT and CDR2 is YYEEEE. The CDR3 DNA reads TGTGCCAGCAGCTTGTGGCTTGGGGAACTAGCACGATACAATGAGCAGTTCTTC. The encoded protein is CASSLWLGELARYNEQFF.

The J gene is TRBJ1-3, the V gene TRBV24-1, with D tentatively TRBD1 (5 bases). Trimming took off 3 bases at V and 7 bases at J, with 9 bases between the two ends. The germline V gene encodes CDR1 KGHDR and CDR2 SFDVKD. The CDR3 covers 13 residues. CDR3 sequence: CATSDRGRNTIYF. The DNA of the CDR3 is TGTGCCACCAGTGATCGGGGACGGAACACCATATATTTT.

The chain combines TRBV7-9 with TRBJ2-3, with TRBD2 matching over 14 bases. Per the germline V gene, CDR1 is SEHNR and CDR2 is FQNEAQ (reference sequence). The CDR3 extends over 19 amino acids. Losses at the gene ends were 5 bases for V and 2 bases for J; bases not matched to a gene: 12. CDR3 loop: CASSPPGLAGVGVTDTQYF. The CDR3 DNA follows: TGTGCCAGCAGCCCCCCGGGACTAGCGGGAGTAGGGGTCACAGATACGCAGTATTTT.

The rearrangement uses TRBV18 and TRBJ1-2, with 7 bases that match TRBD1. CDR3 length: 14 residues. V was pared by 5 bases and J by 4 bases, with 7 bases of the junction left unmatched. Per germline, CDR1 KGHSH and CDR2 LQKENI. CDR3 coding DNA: TGTGCCAGCTCAGAGGACAGGCGGGGCTATGGCTACACCTTC. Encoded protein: CASSEDRRGYGYTF.

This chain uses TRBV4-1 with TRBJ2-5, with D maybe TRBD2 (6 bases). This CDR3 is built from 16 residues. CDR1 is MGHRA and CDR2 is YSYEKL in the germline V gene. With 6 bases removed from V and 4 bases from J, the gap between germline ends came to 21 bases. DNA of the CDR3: TGCGCCAGCAGTTCGCGGGGATCCTTGGGGCCAGAGACCCAGTACTTC. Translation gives CASSSRGSLGPETQYF.

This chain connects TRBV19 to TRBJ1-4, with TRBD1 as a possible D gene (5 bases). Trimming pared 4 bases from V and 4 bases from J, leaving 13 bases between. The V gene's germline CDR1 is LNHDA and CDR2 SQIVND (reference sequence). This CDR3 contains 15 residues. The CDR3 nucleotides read TGTGCCAGTAGTACCGGACTGAGGGGTAATGAAAAACTGTTTTTT. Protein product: CASSTGLRGNEKLFF.

Here the CDR3 DNA reads TGTGCCAGCTCTTTACAGGGACGACTAGGAAATACCGGGGAGCTGTTTTTT. It specifies CASSLQGRLGNTGELFF. This sequence joins TRBV28 and TRBJ2-2; D is tentatively TRBD1 or TRBD2 (6 bases each). The CDR3 is 17 amino acids. CDR1 is MDHEN and CDR2 is SYDVKM in the germline V gene. Trimming cost V 8 bases and J 5 bases, with 24 bases left between them. Complete variable domain (other parts from reference TRBV28 and TRBJ2-2): DVKVTQSSRYLVKRTGEKVFLECVQDMDHENMFWYRQDPGLGLRLIYFSYDVKMKEKGDIPEGYSVSREKKERFSLILESASTNQTSMYLCASSLQGRLGNTGELFFGEGSRLTVL.

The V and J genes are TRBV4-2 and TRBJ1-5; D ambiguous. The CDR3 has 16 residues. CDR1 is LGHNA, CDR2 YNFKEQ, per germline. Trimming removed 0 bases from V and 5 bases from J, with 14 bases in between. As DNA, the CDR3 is TGTGCCAGCAGCCAAGATTGGCGGGGTGGGGATCAGCCCCAGCATTTT. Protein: CASSQDWRGGDQPQHF.

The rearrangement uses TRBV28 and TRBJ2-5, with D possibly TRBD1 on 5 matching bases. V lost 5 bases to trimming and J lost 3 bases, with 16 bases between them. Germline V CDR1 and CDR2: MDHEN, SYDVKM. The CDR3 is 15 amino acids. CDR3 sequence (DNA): TGTGCCAGCAGTCTCCCATCGGCAGGGAAAGAGACCCAGTACTTC. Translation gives CASSLPSAGKETQYF.

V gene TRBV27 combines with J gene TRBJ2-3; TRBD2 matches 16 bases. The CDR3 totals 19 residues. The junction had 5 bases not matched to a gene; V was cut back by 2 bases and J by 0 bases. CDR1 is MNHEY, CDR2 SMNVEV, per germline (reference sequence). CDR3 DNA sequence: TGTGCCAGCAGTTTACGCGGGACTAGCGGGAGGGGTAGCACAGATACGCAGTATTTT. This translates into CASSLRGTSGRGSTDTQYF.

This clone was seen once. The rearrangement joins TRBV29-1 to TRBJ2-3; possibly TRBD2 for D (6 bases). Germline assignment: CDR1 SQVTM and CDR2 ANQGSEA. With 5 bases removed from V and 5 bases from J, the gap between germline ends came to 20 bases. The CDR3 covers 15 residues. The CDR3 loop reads CSVSQRRAKGDTQYF. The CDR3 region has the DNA TGCAGCGTTTCCCAACGGAGGGCCAAGGGAGATACGCAGTATTTT.

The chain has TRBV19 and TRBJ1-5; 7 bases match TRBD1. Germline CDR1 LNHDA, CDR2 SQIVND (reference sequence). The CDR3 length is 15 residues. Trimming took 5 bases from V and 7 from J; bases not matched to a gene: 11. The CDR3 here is CASSARGTENQPQHF. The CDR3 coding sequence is TGTGCCAGTAGTGCGAGGGGGACAGAAAACCAGCCCCAGCATTTT.

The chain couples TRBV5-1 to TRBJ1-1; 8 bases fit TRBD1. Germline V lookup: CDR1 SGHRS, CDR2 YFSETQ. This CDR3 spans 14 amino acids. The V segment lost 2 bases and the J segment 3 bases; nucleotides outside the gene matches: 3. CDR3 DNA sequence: TGCGCCAGCAGCTTCGACAGGGGCTACACTGAAGCTTTCTTT. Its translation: CASSFDRGYTEAFF.

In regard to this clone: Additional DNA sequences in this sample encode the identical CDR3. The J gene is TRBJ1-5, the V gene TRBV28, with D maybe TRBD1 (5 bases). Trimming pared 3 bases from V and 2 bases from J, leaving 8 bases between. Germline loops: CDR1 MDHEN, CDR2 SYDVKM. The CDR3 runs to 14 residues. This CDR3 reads CASSFLGGNQPQHF. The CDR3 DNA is TGTGCCAGCAGTTTTTTGGGGGGCAATCAGCCCCAGCATTTT.